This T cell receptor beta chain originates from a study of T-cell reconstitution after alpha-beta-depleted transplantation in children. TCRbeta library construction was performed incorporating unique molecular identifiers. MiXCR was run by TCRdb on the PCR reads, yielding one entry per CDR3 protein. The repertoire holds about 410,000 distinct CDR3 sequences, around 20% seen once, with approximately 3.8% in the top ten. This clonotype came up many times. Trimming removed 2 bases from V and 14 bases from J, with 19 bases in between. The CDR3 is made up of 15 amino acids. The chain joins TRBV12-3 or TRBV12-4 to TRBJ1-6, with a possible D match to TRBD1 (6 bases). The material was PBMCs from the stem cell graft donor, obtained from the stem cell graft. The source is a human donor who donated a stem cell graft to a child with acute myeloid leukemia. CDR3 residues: CASSLRPDSAVALHF. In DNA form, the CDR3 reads TGTGCCAGCAGTTTACGACCGGACAGCGCGGTAGCCCTCCACTTT.